This TCR beta chain is drawn from a study of cytomegalovirus exposure and HLA in healthy donors. With respect to this clone: No antigen is known for it.

Study outcomes and limitations: Compared with the roughly 670-donor mean, an Asian-associated ancestry cluster reportedly had fewer N-insertions, according to a later analysis.

The CDR3 runs to 15 residues. Germline CDR1 and CDR2: SGHTS and YDEGEE. V dropped 0 bases and J dropped 4 bases, with 13 bases sitting between them. The primer mix had 60 Vbeta and 13 Jbeta primers. Data came from immunoSEQ multiplex PCR; TCRdb stores just in-frame clones and leaves some out. The data hold 90,000 to 100,000 clones, with roughly 76% observed a single time. The clonotype was recovered from a female donor in good health and CMV-seronegative. This chain uses TRBV5-8 with TRBJ1-2; perhaps TRBD1 as D (6 bases). Sequencing was carried out using PBMCs. The CDR3 sequence is CASSLGGQSLYGYTF. The CDR3 nucleotides are TGTGCCAGCAGCTTGGGAGGACAGAGCCTCTATGGCTACACCTTC.